The clone carrying this T cell receptor beta chain was observed at least ten times. The data originate from a study of regulatory T cells in long-lasting Graves disease. The time point is: newly diagnosed GD, antithyroid drugs for less than 3 months. The TCR library was made from RNA extracted from PBMCs. Looked up from germline, CDR1 is MDHEN and CDR2 is SYDVKM. J was trimmed by 0 bases and V by 10 bases; bases with no gene match: 5. The CDR3 length is 14 residues. Construction of the TCR beta libraries employed iRepertoire HTBI primers in conjunction with Arm-PCR of CDR3 regions. Each CDR3 protein is one row after TCRdb ran MiXCR on the multiplex PCR reads. The sample holds about 620,000 distinct CDR3 sequences, about 15% seen once. The same data also went into a second study, on T cells in Graves' hyperthyroidism and ophthalmopathy.

The clonotype comes from a woman in her 30s with Graves disease. The chain has TRBV28 and TRBJ2-2; 7 bases align to TRBD1. The sample consisted of peripheral blood mononuclear cells (PBMCs), taken at new diagnosis, from a patient treated with antithyroid drugs. Here the CDR3 reads CATQQGSNTGELFF. The DNA of the CDR3 is TGTGCCACGCAACAGGGGTCGAACACCGGGGAGCTGTTTTTT.